This T cell receptor (beta chain) was retrieved from a study of CD8+ T cells in alopecia areata (dated by TCRdb to the late 2010s). In terms of the full investigation: In both human patients and the C3H/HeJ mouse model, the study applied high-throughput TCRbeta sequencing to look at T cell clonal expansion in alopecia areata. Scalp tissue and sorted CD4+ and CD8+ peripheral blood T cells from patchy and totalis/universalis alopecia areata patients and from healthy controls were covered by human TCRbeta sequencing. Scalp clonality was compared among normal scalp (n=4), patchy alopecia areata scalp (n=8), and alopecia totalis/universalis scalp (n=8). RNA came from the PAXgene miRNA kit for fixed scalp, the miRNeasy kit for PBMCs, and the RNeasy kit for mouse skin. TCRbeta CDR3 regions were amplified by immunoSEQ multiplex PCR with 35 Vbeta forward and 13 Jbeta reverse primers.

PBMCs were isolated by density centrifugation and stained for CD3, CD4 and CD8, after which CD4+ and CD8+ T cells were sorted on a FACSAria. Unaffected controls provided scalp biopsies and blood samples. The CDR3 runs 14 amino acids, cysteine and phenylalanine included. The DNA shown is the 42-base CDR3, in frame from base 1. Looking up the germline V gene yields CDR1 SGHRS and CDR2 YFSETQ. The V end gives up 4 bases and the J end 4 bases, leaving 6 bases in the junction not matched to a gene. Comment on this clone: This receptor's antigen is unknown. One base away there is no much larger clone; base qualities are not given.

Libraries were built with the immunoSEQ multiplex PCR assay. For TCR sequencing, RNA was extracted from every sample and reverse transcribed into cDNA to serve as template. SuperScript III was used to make first-strand cDNA, primed with a 2:1 mix of oligo-dT and random hexamers. A synthetic immune receptor repertoire was used to measure amplification bias, and any remaining bias was corrected computationally. The source study handled its data this way. Raw reads were preprocessed to remove errors, and CDR3 was defined according to IMGT conventions as the region from the conserved cysteine to phenylalanine. To get clonality, Shannon entropy was normalized by log2 of the number of productive unique TCRs and the result was subtracted from 1. Whether scalp clones were CD4 or CD8 was inferred by matching scalp TCRbeta sequences against CD4 and CD8 repertoires sorted from blood. This is the immuneACCESS table as TCRdb keeps it, with only in-frame sequences that have V and J called. A part of the clones is gone; compared with another copy, unresolved V genes explain less than half, and the rest is unexplained. The V and J calls and clone size are taken from that table; D and trimming were inferred from the DNA. Here the sample has some 180,000 clones; roughly three fifths occur a single time. Clones ranked in the top ten supply roughly 5.3% of the sample.

Broader findings and caveats from the paper: Unlike mouse skin, where gammadelta T cells dominate, normal human skin contains resident alphabeta T cells that get sequenced too, which complicates analysis of the scalp TCR repertoire. Higher clonality and more expanded CD8+ clones were observed in lesional scalp than in normal scalp, particularly in alopecia totalis/universalis, a finding suggestive of antigenic drive. Shared TCR sequences between patients were less evident than in mice, which may be partly attributable to HLA diversity in the patient population.

The chain was built from TRBV5-1 and TRBJ1-1; 8 junctional bases match TRBD1. Sequenced material: CD8+ T cells sorted from blood. The source of this sequence is a human donor in good health. CDR3 region: CASSPTGGVTEAFF. The nucleotides are TGCGCCAGCAGCCCCACAGGGGGTGTCACTGAAGCTTTCTTT.